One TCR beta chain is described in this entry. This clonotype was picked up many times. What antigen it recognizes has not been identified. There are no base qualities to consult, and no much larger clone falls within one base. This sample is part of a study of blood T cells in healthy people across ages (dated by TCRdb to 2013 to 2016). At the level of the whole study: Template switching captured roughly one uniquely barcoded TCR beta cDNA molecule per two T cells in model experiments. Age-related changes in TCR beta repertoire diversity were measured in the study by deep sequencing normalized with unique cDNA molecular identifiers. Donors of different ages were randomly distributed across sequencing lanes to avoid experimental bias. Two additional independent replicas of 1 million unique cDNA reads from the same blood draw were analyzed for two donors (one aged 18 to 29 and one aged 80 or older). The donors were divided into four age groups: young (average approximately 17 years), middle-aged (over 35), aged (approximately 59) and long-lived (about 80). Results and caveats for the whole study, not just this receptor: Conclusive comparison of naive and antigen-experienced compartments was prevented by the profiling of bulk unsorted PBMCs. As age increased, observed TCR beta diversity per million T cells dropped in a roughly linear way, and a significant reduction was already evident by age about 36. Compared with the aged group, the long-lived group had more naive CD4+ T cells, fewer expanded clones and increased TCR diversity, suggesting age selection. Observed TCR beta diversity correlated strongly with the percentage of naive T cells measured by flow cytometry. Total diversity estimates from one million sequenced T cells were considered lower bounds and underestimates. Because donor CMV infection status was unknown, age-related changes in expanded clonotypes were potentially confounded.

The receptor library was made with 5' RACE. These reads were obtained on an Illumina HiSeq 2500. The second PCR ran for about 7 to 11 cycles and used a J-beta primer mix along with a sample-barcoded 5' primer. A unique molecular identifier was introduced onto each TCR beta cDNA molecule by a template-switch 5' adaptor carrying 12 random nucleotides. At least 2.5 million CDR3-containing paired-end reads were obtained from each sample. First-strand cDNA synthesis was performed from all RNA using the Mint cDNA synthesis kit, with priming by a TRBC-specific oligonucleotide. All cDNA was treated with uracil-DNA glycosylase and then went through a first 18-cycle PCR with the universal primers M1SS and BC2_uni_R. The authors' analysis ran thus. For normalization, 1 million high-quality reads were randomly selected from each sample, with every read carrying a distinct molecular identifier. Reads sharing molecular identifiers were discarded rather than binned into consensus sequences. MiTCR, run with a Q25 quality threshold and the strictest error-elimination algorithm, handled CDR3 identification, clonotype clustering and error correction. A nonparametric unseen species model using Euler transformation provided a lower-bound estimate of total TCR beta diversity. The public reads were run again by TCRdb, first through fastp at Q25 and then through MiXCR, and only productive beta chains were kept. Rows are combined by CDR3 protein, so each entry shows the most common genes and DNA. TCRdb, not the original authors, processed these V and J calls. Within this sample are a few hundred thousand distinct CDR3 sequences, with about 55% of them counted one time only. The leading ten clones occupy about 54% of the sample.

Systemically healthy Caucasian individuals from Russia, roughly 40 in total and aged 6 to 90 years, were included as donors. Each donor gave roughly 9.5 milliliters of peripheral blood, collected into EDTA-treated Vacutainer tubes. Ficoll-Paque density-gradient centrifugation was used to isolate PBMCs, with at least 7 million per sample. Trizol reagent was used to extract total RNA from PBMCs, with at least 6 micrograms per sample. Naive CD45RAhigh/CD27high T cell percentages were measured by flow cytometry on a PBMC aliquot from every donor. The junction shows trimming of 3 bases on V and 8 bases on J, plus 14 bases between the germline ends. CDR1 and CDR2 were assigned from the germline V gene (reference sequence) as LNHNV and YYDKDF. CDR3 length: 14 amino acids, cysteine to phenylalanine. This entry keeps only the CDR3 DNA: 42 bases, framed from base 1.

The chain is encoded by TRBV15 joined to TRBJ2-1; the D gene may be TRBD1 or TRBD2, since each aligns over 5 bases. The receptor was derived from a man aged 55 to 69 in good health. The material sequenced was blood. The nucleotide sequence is TGTGCCACCAGCAGGGGTACAGGTAGCGATGAGCAGTTCTTC. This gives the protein CATSRGTGSDEQFF.